This TCR beta chain stems from a study of neurological immune-mediated disorders. Synthesis of cDNA was performed by 5'RACE using 10-nucleotide random UMIs. TCRdb used MiXCR to reprocess the 5' RACE reads, holding one entry per CDR3 protein. The table lists 43,000 or so distinct CDR3 sequences, less than 15% of them singletons, with over 10% in the top ten. This clonotype was picked up many times. The time point: longitudinal time-point 3. The sequenced sample was PBMCs. This clonotype originated in a man aged 25 to 45 in good health.

CDR3 region: CASSSGTHTGELFF. Here the CDR3 DNA reads TGTGCCAGCAGTTCCGGGACCCACACCGGGGAGCTGTTTTTT. The genes are TRBV12-3 or TRBV12-4 and TRBJ2-2, with D perhaps assigned TRBD1 or TRBD2 (5 bases each). CDR3 length: 14 amino acids. Trimming left V 4 bases short and J 3 bases short, with 9 bases between.